The 21 T cell receptor beta chains in this list originate from one sample, sequenced in a study of blood T cell repertoires in COVID-19. Libraries were prepared by immunoSEQ multiplex PCR; TCRdb keeps only in-frame clonotypes and omits some of them. The repertoire holds fewer than 85,000 clones, with about three quarters as singletons. The sample taken for sequencing was peripheral blood. The source is a woman of 80 years or more with active or convalescent COVID-19.

This chain joins TRBV9 and TRBJ2-7; 9 positions agree with TRBD1. Trimming removed 0 bases from V and 5 bases from J; junction bases left unmatched: 9. This CDR3 has 16 residues. From germline, CDR1 is SGDLS and CDR2 YYNGEE. The CDR3 reads CASSVVSGTGIHEQYF. The CDR3, as DNA: TGTGCCAGCAGCGTAGTAAGCGGGACAGGGATCCACGAGCAGTACTTC.

The chain joins TRBV6-5 to TRBJ2-5; the match to TRBD1 covers 8 bases. Germline V gene lookup returns CDR1 MNHEY and CDR2 SVGAGI. This CDR3 contains 14 residues. The V gene end was trimmed by 6 bases and the J gene end by 5 bases; junction bases not matched to a gene: 8. The CDR3 protein is CASRKDRVLETQYF. As DNA, the CDR3 is TGTGCCAGCAGAAAGGACAGGGTGCTCGAGACCCAGTACTTC.

The chain has TRBV18 and TRBJ2-3, with 8 bases fitting TRBD1. The V gene end was trimmed by 6 bases and the J gene end by 0 bases; junction bases not matched to a gene: 8. Germline V gene data show CDR1 as KGHSH and CDR2 as LQKENI. This CDR3 comprises 16 residues. CDR3 in amino acids: CASSARNRGSTDTQYF. CDR3 DNA: TGTGCCAGCTCGGCCCGAAACAGGGGGAGCACAGATACGCAGTATTTT.

This clone has a handful of counts. The chain links TRBV9 to TRBJ2-7, with a weak D call TRBD2 (5 bases). The V end was cut by 4 bases, the J end by 6 bases, with 14 bases between. Germline-derived CDR1 and CDR2 are SGDLS and YYNGEE. The CDR3 runs 13 residues. In nucleotides, the CDR3 is TGTGCCAGCAGCTCGTCGGGGTCAGTCGAGCAGTACTTC. Its translation is CASSSSGSVEQYF. Full variable domain (rest looked up from reference TRBV9 and TRBJ2-7): DSGVTQTPKHLITATGQRVTLRCSPRSGDLSVYWYQQSLDQGLQFLIQYYNGEERAKGNILERFSAQQFPDLHSELNLSSLELGDSALYFCASSSSGSVEQYFGPGTRLTVT.

The sample holds a few counts of this clone. The chain recombines TRBV6-5 with TRBJ2-7; possible D gene TRBD2, 5 bases. Germline CDR1 MNHEY, CDR2 SVGAGI. The V and J ends lost 7 bases and 2 bases respectively, with 15 bases between them. The CDR3 runs to 14 residues. The CDR3 is CASTQRGVTYEQYF. CDR3 DNA: TGTGCCAGCACCCAACGGGGAGTTACCTACGAGCAGTACTTC.

This rearrangement joins TRBV29-1 to TRBJ1-5, with D perhaps matching TRBD1 (6 bases). The CDR3 covers 13 residues. Per the germline V gene, CDR1 is SQVTM and CDR2 is ANQGSEA. Deletions cut 6 bases from V and 4 bases from J, with 13 bases between. CDR3 protein: CSVGNDRNQPQHF. CDR3 DNA: TGCAGCGTGGGCAACGACAGGAATCAGCCCCAGCATTTT.

The rearrangement joins TRBV15 to TRBJ1-1, with D possibly being TRBD1 (6 bases). Germline V gene data show CDR1 as LNHNV and CDR2 as YYDKDF (reference sequence). V lost 3 bases and J lost 1, with 12 bases in between. The CDR3 extends over 15 amino acids. The CDR3 is CATSRRTEWNTEAFF. In DNA, the CDR3 is TGTGCCACCAGCAGGAGGACAGAGTGGAACACTGAAGCTTTCTTT.

The chain employs TRBV28 and TRBJ2-7; maybe TRBD1 (5 bases). The V end lost 6 bases, the J end lost 2 bases, and 17 bases lay between the germline ends. Looked up from germline, CDR1 is MDHEN and CDR2 is SYDVKM. CDR3 length equals 15 residues. CDR3 nucleotide sequence: TGTGCCAGCAGCACCAGGGTGTATCCCCCCTACGAGCAGTACTTC. The encoded protein is CASSTRVYPPYEQYF.

The V call is TRBV15, the J call TRBJ2-3, with 11 bases fitting TRBD2. Trimming cost V 3 bases and J 2 bases; bases outside gene matches: 4. Germline CDR1 is LNHNV and CDR2 is YYDKDF (reference sequence). This CDR3 has 16 amino acids. This chain's CDR3 is CATSRVAGGPTDTQYF. The CDR3 nucleotides read TGTGCCACCAGCAGGGTAGCGGGGGGGCCCACAGATACGCAGTATTTT.

The chain recombines TRBV7-9 with TRBJ1-1; D is unresolved. Trimming left V 1 base short and J 1 base short, with 7 bases between. The germline V gene has CDR1 SEHNR and CDR2 FQNEAQ (reference sequence). This CDR3 has 14 amino acids. CDR3 loop: CASSLEVGNTEAFF. The CDR3 bases are TGTGCCAGCAGCTTAGAAGTCGGGAACACTGAAGCTTTCTTT.

V is TRBV5-8 and J is TRBJ2-2; a weak D match, TRBD1 (5 bases). Trimming removed 0 bases from V and 0 bases from J, with 12 bases in between. From germline, CDR1 is SGHTS and CDR2 YDEGEE. CDR3 length equals 17 residues. The chain's CDR3 is CASSLGAQGSNTGELFF. The CDR3 DNA is TGTGCCAGCAGCTTGGGTGCGCAGGGCTCGAACACCGGGGAGCTGTTTTTT.

Written as DNA, the CDR3 is TGTGCCAGCGCTTTGACTGTTTTTTCACCCCTCCACTTT. Its protein is CASALTVFSPLHF. The chain uses TRBV27 and TRBJ1-6; D remains ambiguous. Trimming took off 8 bases at V and 9 bases at J, with 14 bases between the two ends. CDR1 MNHEY and CDR2 SMNVEV come from the germline V gene (reference sequence). CDR3 size: 13 residues.

The chain recombines TRBV4-2 with TRBJ1-5; 8 positions agree with TRBD1. The length of the CDR3 is 16 residues. CDR1 is LGHNA and CDR2 is YNFKEQ in the germline V gene. J was trimmed by 5 bases and V by 0 bases; bases with no gene match: 6. CDR3 nucleotides: TGTGCCAGCAGCCAAGATCCGCAGGGGGCGGATCAGCCCCAGCATTTT. Encoded protein: CASSQDPQGADQPQHF.

This clone occurred once. J is TRBJ1-4 and V is TRBV28; tentatively, D is TRBD1 (5 bases). Germline assignment: CDR1 MDHEN and CDR2 SYDVKM. This CDR3 has 14 residues. V was trimmed by 2 bases and J by 6 bases, leaving 10 bases between them. The CDR3 DNA reads as TGTGCCAGCAGTTTACGGGGGGTTGATGAAAAACTGTTTTTT. It encodes CASSLRGVDEKLFF.

This clone was seen a few times. The chain employs TRBV7-9 and TRBJ1-6; D uncertain. V was clipped by 2 bases and J by 8 bases, with 7 bases between them. This CDR3 spans 13 amino acids. Germline values: CDR1 SEHNR, CDR2 FQNEAQ (reference sequence). This CDR3 is CASSLLRDSPLHF. In nucleotides, the CDR3 is TGTGCCAGCAGCTTACTACGGGATTCACCCCTCCACTTT.

The CDR3 DNA reads TGTGCCACCAAGACGCCGGGACTCTACAATGAGCAGTTCTTC. Residues: CATKTPGLYNEQFF. The rearrangement uses TRBV7-2 and TRBJ2-1; TRBD2 is a possible D gene (6 bases). Germline CDR1 and CDR2: SGHTA and FQGNSA. The CDR3 sequence is 14 residues long. V dropped 10 bases and J dropped 3 bases, with 16 bases sitting between them.

The count of this clone is one. The chain has TRBV9 and TRBJ1-3; perhaps TRBD1 as D (6 bases). The CDR3 runs to 15 residues. The germline CDR1 and CDR2 sequences are SGDLS and YYNGEE. The V gene lost 7 bases and the J gene lost 0 bases, with 14 bases spanning the gap. This CDR3 is CASGVGASSGNTIYF. CDR3 nucleotides: TGTGCCAGCGGGGTGGGGGCCAGCTCTGGAAACACCATATATTTT.

The chain employs TRBV5-6 and TRBJ2-7; TRBD1 agrees at 10 bases. The CDR3 length is 15 residues. With 0 bases clipped from V and 9 bases from J, the junction kept 9 bases outside the gene matches. Germline CDR1 reads SGHDT; CDR2 reads YYEEEE. CDR3 sequence (DNA): TGTGCCAGCAGCTTGGCGAGGACAGGGGGTAGGCTGCAGTACTTC. Its translation is CASSLARTGGRLQYF.

The gene calls are TRBV3-1 (or the pseudogene TRBV3-2) and TRBJ2-3; 8 nucleotides match TRBD2. With V trimmed by 2 bases and J by 6 bases, 7 bases remained unmatched. The CDR3 extends over 15 amino acids. The germline gives CDR1 LGHDT, CDR2 YNNKEL (reference sequence). The CDR3 spells CASSQRSGVWDTQYF. CDR3 DNA: TGTGCCAGCAGCCAACGTAGCGGGGTTTGGGATACGCAGTATTTT.

The chain couples TRBV7-9 to TRBJ2-5, with no clear D. CDR1 is SEHNR and CDR2 is FQNEAQ in the germline V gene (reference sequence). CDR3 size: 17 residues. V was cut by 0 bases and J by 2 bases, with 16 bases left in between. The CDR3 coding sequence is TGTGCCAGCAGCTTAGCTCCGGTGGTCGTCCTACAAGAGACCCAGTACTTC. Amino acids: CASSLAPVVVLQETQYF.

The rearrangement uses TRBV15 and TRBJ2-7; 8 bases fit TRBD1. V was pared by 5 bases and J by 6 bases, with 12 bases of the junction left unmatched. Germline CDR1 reads LNHNV; CDR2 reads YYDKDF (reference sequence). The CDR3 runs 15 residues. This chain's CDR3 is CATSQGQGALREQYF. Here the CDR3 DNA reads TGTGCCACCAGCCAAGGACAGGGCGCTTTACGCGAGCAGTACTTC.